These T cell receptor beta chains were read from a single sample in a study of T cell responses to AZD1222 COVID-19 vaccine. Method: immunoSEQ multiplex PCR; TCRdb's copy keeps in-frame clones and lacks some. The table has under 200,000 clones, more than 70% seen once; the top ten hold more than 5.5%. The sequences come from peripheral blood, collected on day 0 of AZD1222 vaccination. These receptors came from an adult in good health. Both conserved end residues are trimmed from each CDR3.

TRBV18	TRBJ2-7	14	ASSPPGTGRRYEQY
TRBV5-4	TRBJ1-2	17	ASSSPGRGTGSGDYGYT
TRBV6-2/TRBV6-3	TRBJ1-5	12	ASSSAGGRQPQH
TRBV20-1	TRBJ2-1	9	KGGSYNEQF
TRBV30	TRBJ1-1	13	ASHPSDRMNTEAF
TRBV5-5	TRBJ2-5	14	ASSLVAGGPMETQY
TRBV10-1	TRBJ1-5	13	ASSRDRGHHQPQH
TRBV11-1	TRBJ1-1	11	ASSLTGNTEAF
TRBV28	TRBJ1-3	12	ASSSSDRRNTIY
TRBV7-9	TRBJ1-1	11	ASVPGQPGEAF
TRBV11-2	TRBJ2-7	9	ASSFSYEQY
TRBV5-6	TRBJ1-6	12	ASSLKQAESPLH
TRBV28	TRBJ2-7	11	ASSFTGVGEQY
TRBV7-9	TRBJ1-1	11	ASSPQENTEAF
TRBV5-1	TRBJ2-3	13	ASSLRGLGTDTQY
TRBV7-3	TRBJ2-7	11	ASSLFLGYEQY
TRBV21-1	TRBJ1-5	16	ASSSPGRMRGGNQPQH
TRBV6-2/TRBV6-3	TRBJ2-7	13	ASSYLTGPSYEQY
TRBV27	TRBJ2-7	12	ASNPGGRAREQY
TRBV28	TRBJ1-5	14	ASSLEPRGFDQPQH
TRBV6-5	TRBJ1-1	11	ASIKGAGTEAF
TRBV6-5	TRBJ2-3	13	ASTGSGIPPDTQY
TRBV11-3	TRBJ2-1	14	ASSLGGGGPSHEQF
TRBV4-3	TRBJ1-1	11	AAGPGSNTEAF